Listed below are T cell receptor beta chains from one sample, sequenced in a study of T cells in Graves' hyperthyroidism and ophthalmopathy. TCRdb ran MiXCR on the multiplex PCR reads and lists one entry per CDR3 protein. The sample has 300,000 to 450,000 distinct CDR3 sequences, about 16% seen once. What was sequenced was blood. These receptors were obtained from a young woman with Graves' hyperthyroidism. The CDR3 runs from the conserved cysteine through the conserved F or W. A row's size may be missing; if present it is once, few, many or a size class.

V	size	J	CDR3
TRBV18	many	TRBJ2-2	CASSPGTENTGELFF
TRBV19	few	TRBJ2-6	CASSMGKEVRPREAGANVLTF
TRBV20-1	many	TRBJ2-3	CSASRDTQYF
TRBV5-6	few	TRBJ1-2	CASSSKGGYTF
TRBV24-1	many	TRBJ1-1	CATSDSLQSNTEAFF
TRBV28	many	TRBJ1-3	CASRKMGGLGGNTIYF
TRBV7-2	NA	TRBJ2-3	CASSLAGPGDTQYF
TRBV3-1	many	TRBJ2-7	CASSQDGGAGDEQYF
TRBV20-1	NA	TRBJ1-4	CSASIEGGREKLFF
TRBV4-1	few	TRBJ1-5	CASSQAGTRNQPQHF
TRBV7-2	many	TRBJ2-3	CASSLAPTDTQYF
TRBV5-1	NA	TRBJ2-1	CASSLGRDYNEQFF
TRBV27	NA	TRBJ2-3	CASSLSLDYTQYF